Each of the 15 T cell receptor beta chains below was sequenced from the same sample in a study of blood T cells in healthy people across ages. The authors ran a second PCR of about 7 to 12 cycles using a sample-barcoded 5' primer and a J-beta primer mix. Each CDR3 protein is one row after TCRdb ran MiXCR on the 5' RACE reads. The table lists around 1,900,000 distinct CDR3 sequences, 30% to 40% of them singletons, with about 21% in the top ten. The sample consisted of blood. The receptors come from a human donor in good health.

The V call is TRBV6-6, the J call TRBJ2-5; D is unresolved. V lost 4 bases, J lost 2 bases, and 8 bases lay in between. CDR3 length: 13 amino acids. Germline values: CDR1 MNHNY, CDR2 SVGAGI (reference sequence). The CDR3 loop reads CASSSIPQETQYF. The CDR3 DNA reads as TGTGCCAGCAGTTCGATCCCACAAGAGACCCAGTACTTC.

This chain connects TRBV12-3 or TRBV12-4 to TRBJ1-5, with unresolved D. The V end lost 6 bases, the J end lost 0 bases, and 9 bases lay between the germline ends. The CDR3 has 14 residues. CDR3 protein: CASSLINSNQPQHF. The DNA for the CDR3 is TGTGCCAGCAGCCTTATAAATAGCAATCAGCCCCAGCATTTT.

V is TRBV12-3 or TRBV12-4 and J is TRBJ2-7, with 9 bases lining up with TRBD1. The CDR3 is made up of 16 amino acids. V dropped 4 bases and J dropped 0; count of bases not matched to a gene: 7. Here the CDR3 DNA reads TGTGCCAGCAGTTCTCGGGACAGGGTTTCCTCCTACGAGCAGTACTTC. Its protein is CASSSRDRVSSYEQYF.

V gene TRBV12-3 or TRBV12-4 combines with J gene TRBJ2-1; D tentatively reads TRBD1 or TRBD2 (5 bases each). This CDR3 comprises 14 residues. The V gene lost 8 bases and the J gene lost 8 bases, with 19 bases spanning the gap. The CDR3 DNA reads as TGTGCCAGCCGGTCGGGACGGAGAGCCGATGAGCAGTTCTTC. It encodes CASRSGRRADEQFF.

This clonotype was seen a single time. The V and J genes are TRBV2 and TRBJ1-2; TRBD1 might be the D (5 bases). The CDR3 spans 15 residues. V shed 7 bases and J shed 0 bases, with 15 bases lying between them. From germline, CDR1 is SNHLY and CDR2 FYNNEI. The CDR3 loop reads CASMGGSFTNYGYTF. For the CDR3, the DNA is TGTGCCAGCATGGGGGGATCTTTCACTAACTATGGCTACACCTTC. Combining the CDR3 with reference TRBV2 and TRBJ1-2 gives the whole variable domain EPEVTQTPSHQVTQMGQEVILRCVPISNHLYFYWYRQILGQKVEFLVSFYNNEISEKSEIFDDQFSVERPDGSNFTLKIRSTKLEDSAMYFCASMGGSFTNYGYTFGSGTRLTVV.

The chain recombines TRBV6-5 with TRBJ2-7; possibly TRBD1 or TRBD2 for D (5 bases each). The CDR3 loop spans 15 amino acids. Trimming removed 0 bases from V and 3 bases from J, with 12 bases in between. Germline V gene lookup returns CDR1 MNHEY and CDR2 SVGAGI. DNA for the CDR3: TGTGCCAGCAGTTACTCGGGTTCGGGGCTCTACGAGCAGTACTTC. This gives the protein CASSYSGSGLYEQYF.

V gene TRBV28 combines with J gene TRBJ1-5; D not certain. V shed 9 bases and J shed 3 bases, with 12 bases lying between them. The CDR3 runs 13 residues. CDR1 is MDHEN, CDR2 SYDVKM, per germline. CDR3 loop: CASTEPSNQPQHF. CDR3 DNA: TGTGCCAGTACAGAGCCTTCCAATCAGCCCCAGCATTTT.

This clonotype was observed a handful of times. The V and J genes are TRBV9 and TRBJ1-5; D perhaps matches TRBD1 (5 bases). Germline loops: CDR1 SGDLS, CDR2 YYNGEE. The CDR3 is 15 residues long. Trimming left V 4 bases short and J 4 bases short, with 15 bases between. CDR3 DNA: TGTGCCAGCAGCTATGGGCAGGGAACGAATCAGCCCCAGCATTTT. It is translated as CASSYGQGTNQPQHF. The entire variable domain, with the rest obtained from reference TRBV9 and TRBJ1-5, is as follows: DSGVTQTPKHLITATGQRVTLRCSPRSGDLSVYWYQQSLDQGLQFLIQYYNGEERAKGNILERFSAQQFPDLHSELNLSSLELGDSALYFCASSYGQGTNQPQHFGDGTRLSIL.

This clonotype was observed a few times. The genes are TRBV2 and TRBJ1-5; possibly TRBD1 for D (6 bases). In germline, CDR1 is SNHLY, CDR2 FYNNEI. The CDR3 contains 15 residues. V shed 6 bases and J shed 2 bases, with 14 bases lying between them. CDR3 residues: CASSAGQSGNQPQHF. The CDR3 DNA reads TGTGCCAGCAGCGCCGGACAGAGTGGCAATCAGCCCCAGCATTTT.

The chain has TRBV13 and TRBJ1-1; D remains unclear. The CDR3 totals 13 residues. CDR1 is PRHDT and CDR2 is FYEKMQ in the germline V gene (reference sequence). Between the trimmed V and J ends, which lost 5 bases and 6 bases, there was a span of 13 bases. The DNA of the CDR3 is TGTGCCAGCAGCCTCTCCATCTACTCTGAAGCTTTCTTT. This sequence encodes CASSLSIYSEAFF.

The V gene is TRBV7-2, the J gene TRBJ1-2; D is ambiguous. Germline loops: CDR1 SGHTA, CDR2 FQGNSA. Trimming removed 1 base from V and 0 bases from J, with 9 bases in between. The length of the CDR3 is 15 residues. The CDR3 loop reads CASSLGSEANYGYTF. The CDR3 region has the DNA TGTGCCAGCAGCTTAGGGTCAGAAGCTAACTATGGCTACACCTTC.

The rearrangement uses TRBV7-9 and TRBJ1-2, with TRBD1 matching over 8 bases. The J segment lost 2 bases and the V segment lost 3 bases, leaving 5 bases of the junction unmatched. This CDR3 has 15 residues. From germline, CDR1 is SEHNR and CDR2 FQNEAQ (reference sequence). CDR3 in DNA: TGTGCCAGCAGCTTCGGACAGGGAGTGAACTATGGCTACACCTTC. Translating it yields CASSFGQGVNYGYTF.

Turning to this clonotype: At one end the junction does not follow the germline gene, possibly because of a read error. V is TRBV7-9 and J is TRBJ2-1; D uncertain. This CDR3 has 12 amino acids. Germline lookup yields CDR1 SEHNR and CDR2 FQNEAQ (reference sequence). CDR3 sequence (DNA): TGTGCCAACAGCTTAAGTCACGAGGAGCAGTTCTTC. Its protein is CANSLSHEEQFF.

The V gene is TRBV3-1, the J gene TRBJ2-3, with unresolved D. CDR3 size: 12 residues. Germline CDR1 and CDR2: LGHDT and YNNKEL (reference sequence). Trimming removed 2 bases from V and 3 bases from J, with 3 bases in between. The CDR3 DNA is TGTGCCAGCAGCCAATGGACAGATACGCAGTATTTT. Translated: CASSQWTDTQYF.

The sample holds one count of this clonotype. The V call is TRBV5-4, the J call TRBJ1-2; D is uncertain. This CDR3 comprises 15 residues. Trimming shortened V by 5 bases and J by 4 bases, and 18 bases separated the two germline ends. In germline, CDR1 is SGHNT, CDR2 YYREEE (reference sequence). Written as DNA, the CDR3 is TGTGCCAGCAGAAATTTAGCTAACCACCTCTATGGCTACACCTTC. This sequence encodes CASRNLANHLYGYTF. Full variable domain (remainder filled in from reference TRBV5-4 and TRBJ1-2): ETGVTQSPTHLIKTRGQQVTLRCSSQSGHNTVSWYQQALGQGPQFIFQYYREEENGRGNFPPRFSGLQFPNYSSELNVNALELDDSALYLCASRNLANHLYGYTFGSGTRLTVV.